Listed below are T cell receptor beta chains from one sample, sequenced in a study of blood T cell repertoires in COVID-19. Clones were read by immunoSEQ multiplex PCR, and TCRdb kept only the in-frame ones, dropping some. The sample yields about 39,000 clones, 79% seen once. The sample consisted of peripheral blood. The receptors were sampled from a man aged 65 to 85 with acute or convalescent COVID-19. Each CDR3 is given with its conserved first and last residue. D genes are given only for firm matches. The listing skips clone size in some rows; elsewhere it reads once, few, many or a size class.

TRBJ2-5 TRBV7-6 . TRBD1 TGTGCCAGCAGCTTCGGGACAGGGGGCGGGGAGACCCAGTACTTC CASSFGTGGGETQYF
TRBJ2-7 TRBV4-3 . . TGCGCCAGCAGCCAAGATCCGGGGGACAGCTACGAGCAGTACTTC CASSQDPGDSYEQYF
TRBJ1-2 TRBV3-1/TRBV3-2 . . TGTGCCAGCAGCCAAGGTCCCACTAACTATGGCTACACCTTC CASSQGPTNYGYTF
TRBJ1-1 TRBV28 few TRBD1 TGTGCCAGCAGCCTTAGACAGGGGCCCGGCACTGAAGCTTTCTTT CASSLRQGPGTEAFF
TRBJ1-2 TRBV12-3/TRBV12-4 . . TGTGCCAGCAGGGACAGCCCTAACTATGGCTACACCTTC CASRDSPNYGYTF
TRBJ1-1 TRBV5-1 . TRBD1 TGCGCCAGCAGCTTGGGGGTGACAGGGCGCACTGAAGCTTTCTTT CASSLGVTGRTEAFF
TRBJ1-2 TRBV7-9 few TRBD1 TGTGCCAGCAGCCAGGGACAGGGGGCTAACTATGGCTACACCTTC CASSQGQGANYGYTF
TRBJ2-1 TRBV4-3 . . TGCGCCAGCAGCCAAGATTTAGCGGCCCAGAGCCCGTTCTTC CASSQDLAAQSPFF
TRBJ1-2 TRBV4-3 . TRBD1 TGCGCCAGCAGCCAAGAACCTGATACGGGACAGGGGGCAGGGGGCTACACCTTC CASSQEPDTGQGAGGYTF
TRBJ1-2 TRBV4-1 . TRBD1 TGCGCCAGCAGCCCACGGACAGGGATAAACTATGGCTACACCTTC CASSPRTGINYGYTF
TRBJ2-1 TRBV28 . . TGTGCCAGCAGTTTATACCTCGGCGAGCGGGTCTTC CASSLYLGERVF
TRBJ1-1 TRBV7-6 . TRBD1 TGTGCCAGCAGCTTGGCCGCGACCGGGACAGGGGAGGTAGTCACTGAAGCTTTCTTT CASSLAATGTGEVVTEAFF
TRBJ2-7 TRBV24-1 . TRBD1 TGTGCCACCACAGACAGGGGGATCTGTTACGAGCAGTACTTC CATTDRGICYEQYF
TRBJ2-7 TRBV27 once TRBD2 TGTGCCAGCAGCCCCACCCCGGGAGGGGGGTACGAGCAGTACTTC CASSPTPGGGYEQYF
TRBJ2-7 TRBV5-4 few . TGTGCCAGCAGCTTCGACTGGGGGGACTACGAGCAGTACTTC CASSFDWGDYEQYF
TRBJ2-1 TRBV10-1 . . TGCGCCAGCAGTCCTGGGCAGAACAATGAGCAGTTCTTC CASSPGQNNEQFF
TRBJ1-5 TRBV27 many TRBD1 TGTGCCAGCAGTTTGGGACAGGGGTGGCAGCCCCAGCATTTT CASSLGQGWQPQHF
TRBJ2-3 TRBV7-9 . TRBD2 TGTGCCAGCAGCTTAAGCGGGAGCTCAGATACGCAGTATTTT CASSLSGSSDTQYF
TRBJ1-6 TRBV6-5 . TRBD1 TGTGCCAGCAGTTTAGTGACAGGGGGGACTTCACCCCTCCACTTT CASSLVTGGTSPLHF
TRBJ1-4 TRBV6-1 . . TGTGCCAGCAGTGACGGGACAACTAATGAAAAACTGTTTTTT CASSDGTTNEKLFF
TRBJ1-1 TRBV9 few . TGTGCCAGCAGCGTCGCGGGGGGACTCTTGGGGACTGAAGCTTTCTTT CASSVAGGLLGTEAFF
TRBJ2-1 TRBV6-5 . . TGTGCCAGCAGTTACGCCACAGGGTCGGTTGGGGGTGAGCAGTTCTTC CASSYATGSVGGEQFF
TRBJ1-1 TRBV4-3 . TRBD1 TGCGCCAGCAGCCTCGCCCCCGGGACAGGGGGCAGGAACACTGAAGCTTTCTTT CASSLAPGTGGRNTEAFF
TRBJ1-6 TRBV9 . . TGTGCCAGCAGCGTAGCTGAGCGGCCGAGCTCCTATAATTCACCCCTCCACTTT CASSVAERPSSYNSPLHF
TRBJ2-7 TRBV14 few TRBD1 TGTGCCAGCAGCCCCATGTGGGACAGGTCCTACGAGCAGTACTTC CASSPMWDRSYEQYF
TRBJ2-7 TRBV6-2/TRBV6-3 . TRBD2 TGTGCCAGCACCCCGACTAGCGGAATCGGCGTCGAGCAGTACTTC CASTPTSGIGVEQYF
TRBJ1-4 TRBV25-1 . TRBD1 TGTGCCAGCAGACCGACAGGGGGTGAAAAACTGTTTTTT CASRPTGGEKLFF
TRBJ1-2 TRBV28 . . TGTGCCAGCAGTAACGGGAAGGTATATGGCTACACCTTC CASSNGKVYGYTF
TRBJ1-2 TRBV4-2 once . TGTGCCAGCAGCCAATCGGCGAACAGGGCGGATGGCTACACCTTC CASSQSANRADGYTF
TRBJ2-7 TRBV4-2 . TRBD2 TGTGCCAGCGCGGGAGGAAGCTCCTACGAGCAGTACTTC CASAGGSSYEQYF